This T cell receptor beta chain was sequenced during a study of blood T cell repertoires in COVID-19. In the study overall: PBMCs, B-cell-depleted T cells, or T cells provided the cDNA or gDNA that made up the material.

Assay: immunoSEQ multiplex PCR; the TCRdb copy retains only in-frame clones and omits some. The sample contains tens of thousands of clones, roughly 92% of which appear only once. Enrolled during active infection, Seattle patients were then followed longitudinally. Input material: peripheral blood. This sequence originates from a man aged 50 to 59 with COVID-19, enrolled during active disease.

This chain's CDR3 is CASSPFRDSTEAFF. The CDR3 DNA reads TGTGCCAGCTCACCCTTTCGGGACAGCACTGAAGCTTTCTTT. This rearrangement joins TRBV18 to TRBJ1-1, with TRBD1 matching 7 bases. CDR3 length: 14 residues. V was pared by 3 bases and J by 4 bases, with 5 bases of the junction left unmatched. From germline, CDR1 is KGHSH and CDR2 LQKENI.